These 6 T cell receptor beta chains were all obtained from the same sample, sequenced in a study of shared clonotypes between healthy human individuals. The data were produced by immunoSEQ multiplex PCR, yet TCRdb's version contains in-frame clones alone and is incomplete. The sample records under 700,000 clones, around 95% being singletons. Cells designated naive CD8 were CD45RO-negative and were positively selected for CCR7, with terminally differentiated effector memory CD45RA+ cells excluded. The sample consisted of naive CD8+ T cells sorted from blood. The receptors stem from a woman aged 30 to 39 in good health.

V gene TRBV5-5 combines with J gene TRBJ2-3; TRBD1 aligns across 8 bases. The CDR3 totals 15 residues. Germline values: CDR1 SGHKS, CDR2 YYEKEE (reference sequence). The V segment lost 1 base and the J segment 3 bases; nucleotides outside the gene matches: 4. The DNA of the CDR3 is TGTGCCAGCAGCTTGCTCCGGACAGGGACAGATACGCAGTATTTT. It specifies CASSLLRTGTDTQYF.

V gene TRBV7-7 combines with J gene TRBJ2-2; D remains unclear. Trimming removed 4 bases at V and 4 bases at J, with 7 bases between. In germline, CDR1 is SSHAT, CDR2 FNYEAQ (reference sequence). The CDR3 has 13 residues. The CDR3: CASSYLSTGELFF. CDR3 in DNA: TGTGCCAGCAGCTATCTTAGCACCGGGGAGCTGTTTTTT. Based on the CDR3 plus reference TRBV7-7 and TRBJ2-2, the full variable domain is GAGVSQSPRYKVTKRGQDVTLRCDPISSHATLYWYQQALGQGPEFLTYFNYEAQPDKSGLPSDRFSAERPEGSISTLTIQRTEQRDSAMYRCASSYLSTGELFFGEGSRLTVL.

This clone was detected once. This chain joins TRBV29-1 and TRBJ2-1; 7 nucleotides align to TRBD2. CDR1 and CDR2 from the germline V gene are SQVTM and ANQGSEA. With 4 bases clipped from V and 3 bases from J, the junction kept 6 bases outside the gene matches. The CDR3 consists of 14 residues. CDR3 nucleotides: TGCAGCGTTGGGGGGGGATACCTCTACAATGAGCAGTTCTTC. It encodes CSVGGGYLYNEQFF.

The rearrangement links TRBV19 to TRBJ2-1; no reliable D call. Germline assignment: CDR1 LNHDA and CDR2 SQIVND (reference sequence). Trimming left V 5 bases short and J 3 bases short, with 8 bases between. The CDR3 has 13 amino acids. CDR3 nucleotides: TGTGCCAGTAGTCCTCAGGTCTACAATGAGCAGTTCTTC. Its protein product is CASSPQVYNEQFF. Supplemented by reference TRBV19 and TRBJ2-1, the full variable domain reads DGGITQSPKYLFRKEGQNVTLSCEQNLNHDAMYWYRQDPGQGLRLIYYSQIVNDFQKGDIAEGYSVSREKKESFPLTVTSAQKNPTAFYLCASSPQVYNEQFFGPGTRLTVL.

V is TRBV7-9 and J is TRBJ2-7; 9 bases map to TRBD1. Germline trimming cut 4 bases from V and 5 bases from J; bases unmatched to any gene: 9. The CDR3 covers 15 residues. Germline CDR1 SEHNR, CDR2 FQNEAQ (reference sequence). The CDR3 DNA sequence: TGTGCCAGCAGCTCGGCGGGACAGGGATTTCACGAGCAGTACTTC. Translated, it gives CASSSAGQGFHEQYF.

This clone came up once. In DNA, the CDR3 is TGTGCCAGCAGTTTTCACCCGGGTCTCCAACCCCTGGTAGATACGCAGTATTTT. It translates to CASSFHPGLQPLVDTQYF. J is TRBJ2-3 and V is TRBV28; the D is unclear. In germline, CDR1 is MDHEN, CDR2 SYDVKM. CDR3 length: 18 amino acids. Trimming took off 3 bases at V and 5 bases at J, with 24 bases between the two ends.